The T cell receptor (beta chain) described here comes from a study of beta chain features in type 1 diabetes. The authors sorted CD4+ naive, central memory, regulatory and stem cell-like memory cells via CD45RO/CCR7/CD25/CD127/CD95/CD27. The investigators reverse transcribed all of the isolated RNA, so they sequenced expressed TCRB transcripts. The table came from immunoSEQ multiplex PCR; TCRdb's copy has only in-frame clones and leaves some out. The table lists 500,000 to 700,000 clones, around 15% of them singletons. The CDR3 sequence is 13 residues long. From germline, CDR1 is PRHDT and CDR2 FYEKMQ (reference sequence). V lost 2 bases and J 11 bases, leaving 15 bases between the germline ends.

Sequenced input: naive CD4+ T cells from blood. The rearrangement joins TRBV13 to TRBJ1-1; D gene uncertain. The sequence came from a man aged 18 to 35 in good health. CDR3 loop: CASSLRGAENAFF. The CDR3 nucleotides are TGTGCCAGCAGCTTAAGAGGCGCCGAAAATGCTTTCTTT.